This passage covers 8 T cell receptor beta chains from one sample sequenced in a study of CD8+CD57+ T cells in acquired aplastic anemia. The authors sequenced patients whose flow cytometry had shown CD8+CD57+ cell expansion. TCR beta VDJ and CDR3 profiles were obtained from a genomic DNA template. TCRdb independently ran MiXCR on the reads; one entry per CDR3 protein. Of approximately 470,000 distinct CDR3 sequences in the sample, 25% to 40% were seen once. Sequenced: sorted CD4+, CD8+, or CD8+CD57+ T cells (not recorded which) from PBMCs. The receptors were gathered from a human donor with aplastic anemia.

The rearrangement links TRBV18 to TRBJ1-5; a weak D match, TRBD1 (5 bases). The germline CDR1 and CDR2 sequences are KGHSH and LQKENI. The length of the CDR3 is 15 residues. With 3 bases removed from V and 4 bases from J, the gap between germline ends came to 13 bases. The CDR3 here is CASSPRGRVNQPQHF. In DNA, the CDR3 is TGTGCCAGCTCACCCCGGGGCAGGGTAAATCAGCCCCAGCATTTT.

The V gene is TRBV15, the J gene TRBJ1-6; a possible D gene is TRBD1 (5 bases). V was shortened by 0 bases and J by 9 bases, with 18 bases between the two germline ends. The CDR3 extends over 17 amino acids. The germline CDR1 and CDR2 sequences are LNHNV and YYDKDF (reference sequence). Here the CDR3 reads CATSRDQGALPSSPLHF. CDR3 nucleotides: TGTGCCACCAGCAGAGATCAGGGAGCCCTTCCCAGTTCACCCCTCCACTTT.

The V call is TRBV29-1, the J call TRBJ2-7, with D perhaps given as TRBD1 or TRBD2 (6 bases each). V dropped 3 bases and J dropped 2 bases, with 14 bases sitting between them. The germline CDR1 and CDR2 sequences are SQVTM and ANQGSEA. CDR3 length: 14 amino acids. In DNA, the CDR3 is TGCAGCGTTGACATTTCGGGGGCCCCCTACGAGCAGTACTTC. Translating gives CSVDISGAPYEQYF.

With respect to this clonotype: The junction shows a germline mismatch at one end, possibly a read error. The J gene is TRBJ1-4, the V gene TRBV2; 8 bases align to TRBD1. There are 13 residues in the CDR3. The germline gives CDR1 SNHLY, CDR2 FYNNEI. The CDR3 loop is CANSSDRDEKLFF. The DNA for the CDR3 is TGTGCCAACAGTTCGGACAGGGATGAAAAACTGTTTTTC. The full variable domain, rest sourced from reference TRBV2 and TRBJ1-4, is EPEVTQTPSHQVTQMGQEVILRCVPISNHLYFYWYRQILGQKVEFLVSFYNNEISEKSEIFDDQFSVERPDGSNFTLKIRSTKLEDSAMYFCANSSDRDEKLFFGSGTQLSVL.

The V gene is TRBV6-1, the J gene TRBJ2-5, with TRBD1 matching over 8 bases. This CDR3 has 14 residues. After removal of 5 bases from V and 1 base from J, the junction contained 3 bases not matched to a gene. Germline V gives CDR1 MNHNS, CDR2 SASEGT. The DNA for the CDR3 is TGTGCCAGCAGTATGGGACAGGCCCAAGAGACCCAGTACTTC. It translates to CASSMGQAQETQYF.

The CDR3 spells CSARSHDRAYEQYF. CDR3 coding DNA: TGCAGTGCTAGATCTCACGACAGGGCTTACGAGCAGTACTTC. The chain couples TRBV20-1 to TRBJ2-7, with 7 bases identical to TRBD1. The CDR3 has 14 residues. The V gene end was trimmed by 2 bases and the J gene end by 4 bases; junction bases not matched to a gene: 8. In germline, CDR1 is DFQATT, CDR2 SNEGSKA (reference sequence).

This clonotype was seen repeatedly, ten times or more. This chain links TRBV9 with TRBJ2-7; no firm D call. Germline CDR1 is SGDLS and CDR2 is YYNGEE. With 1 base removed from V and 5 bases from J, the gap between germline ends came to 13 bases. The CDR3 spans 14 residues. The CDR3 loop is CASSVSPLKHEQYF. DNA of the CDR3: TGTGCCAGCAGCGTATCCCCCCTTAAACACGAGCAGTACTTC.

This clonotype was recorded many times. The V gene is TRBV20-1, the J gene TRBJ1-5; D is undetermined. V lost 1 base and J lost 1, with 11 bases in between. The CDR3 consists of 15 residues. Germline loops: CDR1 DFQATT, CDR2 SNEGSKA (reference sequence). This CDR3 reads CSARVAKGSNQPQHF. The CDR3 DNA reads TGCAGTGCTAGAGTAGCAAAGGGAAGCAATCAGCCCCAGCATTTT.